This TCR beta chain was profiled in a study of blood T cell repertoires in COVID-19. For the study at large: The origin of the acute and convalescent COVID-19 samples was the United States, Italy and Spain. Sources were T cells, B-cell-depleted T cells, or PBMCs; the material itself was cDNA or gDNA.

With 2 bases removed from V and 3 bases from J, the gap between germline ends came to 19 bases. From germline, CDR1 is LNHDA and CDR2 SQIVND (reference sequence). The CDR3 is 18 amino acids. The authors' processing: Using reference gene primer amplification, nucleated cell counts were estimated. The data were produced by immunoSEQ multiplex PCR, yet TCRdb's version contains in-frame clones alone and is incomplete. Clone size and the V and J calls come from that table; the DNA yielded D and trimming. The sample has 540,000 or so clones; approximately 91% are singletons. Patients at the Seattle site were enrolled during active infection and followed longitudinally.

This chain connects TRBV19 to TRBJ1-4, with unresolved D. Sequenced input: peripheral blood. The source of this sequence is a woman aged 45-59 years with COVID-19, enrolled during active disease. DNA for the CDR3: TGTGCCAGTAGTATATCCCCCCTTGGGCTGCAGTCTAATGAAAAACTGTTTTTT. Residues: CASSISPLGLQSNEKLFF.